A selection of T cell receptor beta chains follows, all from one sample in a study of blood T cell repertoires in COVID-19. Some clones are missing from TCRdb's copy, which holds only in-frame ones; the method was immunoSEQ multiplex PCR. Of about 24,000 clones detected, 65% to 75% appear once; the ten largest clones hold approximately 7%. Material: peripheral blood. All receptors derive from a man aged 45 to 65 with COVID-19, enrolled during active disease. CDR3s include the opening cysteine and the closing phenylalanine or tryptophan. D genes are given only for firm matches. Some rows mark clone size as missing; the rest say once, few, many or name a class of expanded clone.

clone_size	v_call	d_call	j_call	cdr3_aa	cdr3_nt
few	TRBV9	TRBD2	TRBJ2-2	CASSSRGGRNTGELFF	TGTGCCAGCAGCTCCCGCGGGGGGCGGAACACCGGGGAGCTGTTTTTT
once	TRBV9	-	TRBJ2-2	CASSVGPGELFF	TGTGCCAGCAGCGTGGGGCCCGGGGAGCTGTTTTTT
-	TRBV11-2	TRBD1	TRBJ2-7	CASSLSYPGTGNHEQYF	TGTGCCAGCAGCTTGTCCTACCCCGGGACAGGGAATCACGAGCAGTACTTC
few	TRBV29-1	-	TRBJ2-3	CSGRIADTQYF	TGCAGCGGAAGAATAGCGGATACGCAGTATTTT
-	TRBV9	-	TRBJ2-7	CASSDGQSYEQYF	TGTGCCAGCAGTGATGGACAGTCCTACGAGCAGTACTTC
few	TRBV6-5	-	TRBJ2-1	CASRRGTSRNNEQFF	TGTGCCAGCAGGAGGGGAACTAGCCGCAACAATGAGCAGTTCTTC
-	TRBV7-9	TRBD1	TRBJ2-3	CASSIHRGDTDTQYF	TGTGCCAGCAGCATCCACAGGGGCGATACAGATACGCAGTATTTT
-	TRBV2	TRBD1	TRBJ1-2	CASRRDSNYGYTF	TGTGCCAGCAGGAGGGACAGTAACTATGGCTACACCTTC
few	TRBV28	-	TRBJ1-6	CASSLSGFGSPLHF	TGTGCCAGCAGTTTATCAGGGTTCGGGTCACCCCTCCACTTT
-	TRBV29-1	-	TRBJ2-2	CSVAGSSGELFF	TGCAGCGTTGCGGGGTCCAGCGGGGAGCTGTTTTTT
-	TRBV18	-	TRBJ2-2	CASSPSHYTGELFF	TGTGCCAGCTCACCGTCCCACTACACCGGGGAGCTGTTTTTT
-	TRBV27	-	TRBJ1-2	CASSSGDRGGYTF	TGTGCCAGCAGTTCTGGAGACCGGGGTGGCTACACCTTC
-	TRBV14	-	TRBJ1-5	CASSQEVAGANQPQHF	TGTGCCAGCAGCCAAGAAGTTGCTGGGGCCAATCAGCCCCAGCATTTT
-	TRBV5-1	-	TRBJ2-1	CASSPLAGSGHEQFF	TGCGCCAGCAGTCCATTGGCAGGATCCGGCCATGAGCAGTTCTTC